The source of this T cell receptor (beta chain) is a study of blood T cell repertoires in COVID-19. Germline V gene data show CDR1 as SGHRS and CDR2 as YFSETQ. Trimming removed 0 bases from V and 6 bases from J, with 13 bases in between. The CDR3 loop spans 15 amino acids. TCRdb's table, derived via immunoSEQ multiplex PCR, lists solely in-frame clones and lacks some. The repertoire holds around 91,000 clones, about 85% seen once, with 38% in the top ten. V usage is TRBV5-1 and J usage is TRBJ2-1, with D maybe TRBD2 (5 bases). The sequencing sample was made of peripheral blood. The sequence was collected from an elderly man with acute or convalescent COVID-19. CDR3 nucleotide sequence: TGCGCCAGCAGCTTGGGGCTAGCATGGTCCAATGAGCAGTTCTTC. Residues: CASSLGLAWSNEQFF.